This T cell receptor (beta chain) was documented in a study of T cells in Graves' hyperthyroidism and ophthalmopathy. The trim removed 4 bases at V and 9 bases at J, leaving 14 bases unmatched. Germline CDR1 reads DFQATT; CDR2 reads SNEGSKA (reference sequence). CDR3 length equals 17 residues. Amplification targeted TCR beta CDR3 regions from RNA transcripts. In the first-round RT-PCR of the TCR CDR3, the HTBI primer set was used. TCRdb independently ran MiXCR on the multiplex PCR reads; one entry per CDR3 protein. The table lists about 460,000 distinct CDR3 sequences, less than 25% of them singletons.

This clonotype originated in a woman aged 70-85 years with Graves' ophthalmopathy. The sample taken for sequencing was blood. The chain employs TRBV20-1 and TRBJ2-1; 14 nucleotides align to TRBD2. The CDR3 DNA sequence: TGCAGTGCTAATCCGGGACTAGCGGGAGCCTCTGGCGGTGAGCAGTTCTTC. The encoded protein is CSANPGLAGASGGEQFF.